The clone carrying this T cell receptor beta chain was detected only a few times. Its antigen is not known. The data derive from a study of T cells after yellow fever vaccination. Turning to the study itself: SMART-Seq v4 Ultra Low Input served to prepare low-cell-number fractions. Findings and caveats of the study: A large majority of primary-vaccination clones showed up again after the booster (approximately 96% CD4, 88% CD8). Bulk-population clonotypes that are abundant could appear as contaminants in FACS-sorted repertoires.

5'RACE template switching produced TCR cDNA carrying a universal primer site and UMIs. Each CDR3 protein gets one entry after TCRdb re-called the 5' RACE reads with MiXCR. The table lists about 360,000 distinct CDR3 sequences, 6% to 8% of them singletons. Looked up from germline, CDR1 is LGHNT and CDR2 is FRNRAP. This CDR3 spans 19 amino acids. Germline trimming cut 6 bases from V and 2 bases from J; bases unmatched to any gene: 11. The genes are TRBV12-5 and TRBJ2-3; TRBD2 matches at 16 bases. The sequencing here drew on PBMCs, taken 5 days after the yellow fever booster vaccination. The receptor comes from a man under 40 who received the YFV17D yellow fever vaccine. CDR3 amino acids: CASGPSPGLAGGLTDTQYF. In DNA, the CDR3 is TGTGCTAGTGGACCGTCTCCGGGACTAGCGGGAGGGCTCACAGATACGCAGTATTTT.